This note documents a single T cell receptor (beta chain) sequence. This clonotype has just a few counts. Its cognate antigen has yet to be identified. Base qualities are missing; no much larger clone stands one base away. Patients with localized lung adenocarcinoma, a subtype of non-small cell lung cancer, were used as donors. The margins of localized lung adenocarcinomas were where the samples came from. For TCR repertoire analysis, CD8+ T cells taken from tumor tissue were profiled apart from CD4+ T cells. The record originates from a study of CD4 and CD8 cells across lung adenocarcinoma regions listed by TCRdb under 2018. Regarding the complete study: The study compared tumor centers with tumor margins to examine intratumor heterogeneity of the T cell receptor repertoire.

Trimming costs V 0 bases and J 2 bases, and their ends lie 18 bases apart. The germline V gene supplies CDR1 SGHRS and CDR2 YFSETQ. The CDR3 covers 18 residues, taking in both the cysteine and the phenylalanine. Only CDR3 DNA is held: 54 bases, read in frame from base 1. The library was generated by PCR. The run used a HiSeq X Ten. Using fastp at Q25 and MiXCR, TCRdb reprocessed the public reads and kept productive beta chains. Every distinct CDR3 protein forms one entry, paired with its most common genes and DNA. The sample table contains approximately 9,000 distinct CDR3 sequences; only one count was recorded for roughly 50% of them. The ten largest make up 47% of the sample.

The receptor was isolated from a female donor with lung adenocarcinoma. The CD4 and CD8 labels of this study may be unreliable. The sequence joins TRBV5-1 to TRBJ2-1; tentative D gene TRBD2, with 8 bases matching. Sequenced input: CD8+ T cells from the margin of a lung tumor. The cell subset or site label for this specimen denotes: tumor margin region. The DNA sequence reads TGCGCCAGCAGCTTGGCCGGGACAGCGGGAGCTACCTACAATGAGCAGTTCTTC. Its protein product is CASSLAGTAGATYNEQFF.